These 26 T cell receptor beta chains came from one sample sequenced in a study of blood T cell repertoires in COVID-19. Here immunoSEQ multiplex PCR was the method, and the copy in TCRdb shows in-frame clones only, minus some. This table holds about 230,000 clones, 70% to 90% found once. The sequenced sample consisted of peripheral blood. The source is a man aged 35-49 years with acute or convalescent COVID-19.

The chain links TRBV7-9 to TRBJ1-4, with D possibly matching TRBD1 (5 bases). V lost 4 bases, J lost 8 bases, and 20 bases lay in between. The CDR3 runs 16 residues. Germline CDR1 reads SEHNR; CDR2 reads FQNEAQ (reference sequence). CDR3 DNA sequence: TGTGCCAGCAGCTATGGCCGTACAGGCGGGAACGAAAAACTGTTTTTT. Translating gives CASSYGRTGGNEKLFF.

This clone was counted between two and nine times. The chain couples TRBV12-3 or TRBV12-4 to TRBJ1-2; a possible D gene is TRBD1 (6 bases). This CDR3 spans 12 amino acids. V dropped 8 bases and J dropped 3 bases, with 10 bases sitting between them. The CDR3 sequence: CASENRDYGYTF. CDR3 sequence (DNA): TGTGCCAGCGAGAACAGGGACTATGGCTACACCTTC.

The chain is built from TRBV9 and TRBJ2-3; 11 positions match TRBD2. The CDR3 is 16 residues long. Germline V gene data show CDR1 as SGDLS and CDR2 as YYNGEE. With 2 bases clipped from V and 3 bases from J, the junction kept 5 bases outside the gene matches. Here the CDR3 DNA reads TGTGCCAGCAGCGTTAGCGGGGGGGCGGCTACAGATACGCAGTATTTT. It translates to CASSVSGGAATDTQYF.

The CDR3 protein is CASSPDGVYGYTF. CDR3 sequence (DNA): TGTGCCAGCAGTCCCGACGGAGTCTATGGCTACACCTTC. V usage is TRBV6-6 and J usage is TRBJ1-2; D is undetermined. Germline values: CDR1 MNHNY, CDR2 SVGAGI (reference sequence). The CDR3 covers 13 residues. V lost 5 bases and J lost 4, with 11 bases in between.

The V call is TRBV5-1, the J call TRBJ2-6; 7 bases align to TRBD2. The CDR3 runs 17 residues. Germline V gives CDR1 SGHRS, CDR2 YFSETQ. J gave up 4 bases and V 1 base, and 8 bases lay outside the gene matches. The CDR3 sequence: CASSLRGGGPGANVLTF. The CDR3 coding sequence is TGCGCCAGCAGCTTGAGGGGCGGGGGTCCCGGGGCCAACGTCCTGACTTTC.

This chain joins TRBV18 and TRBJ1-3; 7 bases are a match to TRBD1. CDR3 size: 15 residues. Germline loops: CDR1 KGHSH, CDR2 LQKENI. V lost 3 bases, J lost 0 bases, and 2 bases stayed unmatched. DNA for the CDR3: TGTGCCAGCTCACCGGGACAGCTCTCTGGAAACACCATATATTTT. Translation gives CASSPGQLSGNTIYF.

The count of this clone is one. The chain recombines TRBV11-1 with TRBJ1-3; TRBD1 aligns across 7 bases. This CDR3 is 13 amino acids long. Germline V gene sequence: CDR1 SGHAT, CDR2 FQDESV (reference sequence). J gave up 7 bases and V 4 bases, and 4 bases lay outside the gene matches. The DNA for the CDR3 is TGTGCCAGCAGCTCGGGACAGTGGAACACCATATATTTT. This sequence encodes CASSSGQWNTIYF.

This chain uses TRBV6-5 with TRBJ2-5, with TRBD2 as a possible D gene (5 bases). Trimming pared 4 bases from V and 4 bases from J, leaving 16 bases between. The germline V gene encodes CDR1 MNHEY and CDR2 SVGAGI. This CDR3 region has 15 residues. CDR3 bases: TGTGCCAGCAGTTCGATGCCGGGGTTAGGAGAGACCCAGTACTTC. It is translated as CASSSMPGLGETQYF.

The chain carries TRBV2 and TRBJ1-2; D is unclear. The CDR3 consists of 14 residues. Deletions cut 0 bases from V and 8 bases from J, with 13 bases between. Germline assignment: CDR1 SNHLY and CDR2 FYNNEI. The CDR3: CASSEAAQAGGYTF. In DNA form, the CDR3 reads TGTGCCAGCAGTGAAGCAGCCCAGGCGGGAGGCTACACCTTC. Using reference TRBV2 and TRBJ1-2 for the parts outside the CDR3, the full variable domain is EPEVTQTPSHQVTQMGQEVILRCVPISNHLYFYWYRQILGQKVEFLVSFYNNEISEKSEIFDDQFSVERPDGSNFTLKIRSTKLEDSAMYFCASSEAAQAGGYTFGSGTRLTVV.

The J gene is TRBJ1-2, the V gene TRBV27; 8 positions match TRBD1. The germline V gene has CDR1 MNHEY and CDR2 SMNVEV (reference sequence). V was pared by 3 bases and J by 9 bases, with 9 bases of the junction left unmatched. This CDR3 region has 14 residues. This CDR3 reads CASSFWDDRGSYTF. The CDR3 DNA is TGTGCCAGCAGTTTTTGGGACGACAGGGGAAGCTACACCTTC.

This clone was found a few times. This chain joins TRBV27 and TRBJ1-4; tentatively, D is TRBD1 (6 bases). Germline CDR1 reads MNHEY; CDR2 reads SMNVEV (reference sequence). V was trimmed by 5 bases and J by 12 bases, leaving 19 bases between them. The CDR3 sequence is 14 residues long. The CDR3 here is CASSLLQGSRELFF. In nucleotides, the CDR3 is TGTGCCAGCAGTCTACTTCAGGGGTCGAGGGAACTGTTTTTT.

The genes are TRBV5-1 and TRBJ2-3; 12 bases are a match to TRBD1. The CDR3 length is 16 residues. Unmatched junction bases numbered 6, after V lost 4 bases and J lost 3 bases. From germline, CDR1 is SGHRS and CDR2 YFSETQ. This chain's CDR3 is CASSPGTGGNTDTQYF. CDR3 DNA: TGCGCCAGCAGCCCGGGGACAGGGGGCAATACAGATACGCAGTATTTT.

V and J are TRBV28 and TRBJ2-7; 11 bases are a match to TRBD1. Looked up from germline, CDR1 is MDHEN and CDR2 is SYDVKM. This CDR3 has 16 residues. V lost 7 bases to trimming and J lost 6 bases; unmatched junction nucleotides: 14. For the CDR3, the DNA is TGTGCCAGCAACTCACTCCATTCCGGGACAGGGGGCGAGCAGTACTTC. Its protein product is CASNSLHSGTGGEQYF.

The genes are TRBV4-2 and TRBJ2-1; TRBD2 agrees at 12 bases. The CDR3 is made up of 16 amino acids. Germline CDR1 reads LGHNA; CDR2 reads YNFKEQ. J gave up 7 bases and V 3 bases, and 7 bases lay outside the gene matches. The CDR3 here is CASSQATSGGLNEQFF. CDR3 in DNA: TGTGCCAGCAGCCAGGCGACTAGCGGGGGCTTAAATGAGCAGTTCTTC.

The chain employs TRBV29-1 and TRBJ1-2; no clear D gene. Germline lookup yields CDR1 SQVTM and CDR2 ANQGSEA. CDR3 size: 14 residues. V was clipped by 4 bases and J by 7 bases, with 19 bases between them. The CDR3 DNA reads as TGCAGCGTTGCGCTCTCGACGGAGTCGATTGGCTACACCTTC. This sequence encodes CSVALSTESIGYTF.

This chain uses TRBV4-3 with TRBJ1-4; D gene ambiguous. The germline CDR1 and CDR2 sequences are LGHNA and YSLEER. The length of the CDR3 is 16 residues. The V end lost 0 bases, the J end lost 4 bases, and 12 bases lay between the germline ends. In DNA form, the CDR3 reads TGCGCCAGCAGCCAAGACGCCAGAGGGTTTAATGAAAAACTGTTTTTT. Protein sequence: CASSQDARGFNEKLFF.

The chain carries TRBV15 and TRBJ2-5, with 7 nucleotides matching TRBD2. The CDR3 runs to 15 residues. CDR1 and CDR2 (germline): LNHNV, YYDKDF (reference sequence). Trimming cost V 1 base and J 0 bases; bases outside gene matches: 2. In DNA form, the CDR3 reads TGTGCCACCAGCAGAGGAACTAGCGACCAAGAGACCCAGTACTTC. Translation: CATSRGTSDQETQYF.

This clone was recorded only once. The rearrangement uses TRBV29-1 and TRBJ1-1; D remains unclear. V was shortened by 6 bases and J by 3 bases, with 17 bases between the two germline ends. The CDR3 loop spans 14 amino acids. Germline-derived CDR1 and CDR2 are SQVTM and ANQGSEA. CDR3 residues: CSVATLLADTEAFF. DNA for the CDR3: TGCAGCGTCGCAACGTTACTAGCTGACACTGAAGCTTTCTTT.

CDR3 sequence reads: CASGGGWGTGELFF. Written as DNA, the CDR3 is TGCGCCAGCGGAGGAGGGTGGGGAACCGGGGAGCTGTTTTTT. The rearrangement links TRBV5-1 to TRBJ2-2; maybe TRBD2 (6 bases). The CDR3 covers 14 residues. With 7 bases removed from V and 5 bases from J, the gap between germline ends came to 15 bases. CDR1 and CDR2 (germline): SGHRS, YFSETQ. Full variable domain (outside the CDR3, taken from reference TRBV5-1 and TRBJ2-2): KAGVTQTPRYLIKTRGQQVTLSCSPISGHRSVSWYQQTPGQGLQFLFEYFSETQRNKGNFPGRFSGRQFSNSRSEMNVSTLELGDSALYLCASGGGWGTGELFFGEGSRLTVL.

The chain joins TRBV7-8 to TRBJ2-1; 10 bases are shared with TRBD1. There are 15 residues in the CDR3. V lost 6 bases, J lost 7 bases, and 9 bases stayed unmatched. Germline V CDR1 and CDR2: SGHVS, FQNEAQ. The CDR3 loop is CASRPGTGDGNEQFF. The CDR3 DNA sequence: TGTGCCAGCAGACCCGGGACAGGGGATGGGAATGAGCAGTTCTTC.

The chain carries TRBV19 and TRBJ1-1; TRBD1 might be the D (5 bases). The CDR3 length is 14 residues. Trimming left V 7 bases short and J 1 base short, with 13 bases between. CDR1 and CDR2 from the germline V gene are LNHDA and SQIVND (reference sequence). The DNA of the CDR3 is TGTGCCAGTAATGGGGCAATCGGGAACACTGAAGCTTTCTTT. Amino acids: CASNGAIGNTEAFF. Together with reference TRBV19 and TRBJ1-1, the CDR3 gives the full variable domain: DGGITQSPKYLFRKEGQNVTLSCEQNLNHDAMYWYRQDPGQGLRLIYYSQIVNDFQKGDIAEGYSVSREKKESFPLTVTSAQKNPTAFYLCASNGAIGNTEAFFGQGTRLTVV.

This chain joins TRBV6-1 and TRBJ1-2, with 10 bases aligning to TRBD1. In germline, CDR1 is MNHNS, CDR2 SASEGT. V lost 2 bases to trimming and J lost 13 bases; unmatched junction nucleotides: 16. This CDR3 is 16 amino acids long. This CDR3 is CASSELTGGASRRLTF. The CDR3 DNA is TGTGCCAGCAGTGAACTGACAGGGGGCGCATCGAGGAGACTCACCTTC.

The chain links TRBV28 to TRBJ1-1; D is perhaps TRBD1 (5 bases). This CDR3 region has 14 residues. V was shortened by 5 bases and J by 5 bases, with 15 bases between the two germline ends. Germline CDR1 reads MDHEN; CDR2 reads SYDVKM. The CDR3 DNA sequence: TGTGCCAGCAGTCCTTTGGGGGGGTATACTGAAGCTTTCTTT. Its translation is CASSPLGGYTEAFF.

This sequence joins TRBV10-2 and TRBJ2-5; possible D gene TRBD2, 7 bases. CDR1 is WSHSY and CDR2 is SAAADI in the germline V gene. The CDR3 contains 16 residues. V lost 3 bases and J lost 6, with 20 bases in between. CDR3 protein: CASSELLAGAAKTQYF. For the CDR3, the DNA is TGCGCCAGCAGTGAACTCCTGGCGGGGGCAGCAAAGACCCAGTACTTC.

The DNA for the CDR3 is TGTGCCATCAAACAGGGACAGGGGGCCACAGATACGCAGTATTTT. Its translation: CAIKQGQGATDTQYF. The V gene is TRBV10-3, the J gene TRBJ2-3, with 12 positions matching TRBD1. CDR3 length: 15 amino acids. Germline-derived CDR1 and CDR2 are ENHRY and SYGVKD. With 7 bases clipped from V and 2 bases from J, the junction kept 4 bases outside the gene matches.

The J gene is TRBJ2-3, the V gene TRBV5-1; a possible D gene is TRBD2 (7 bases). V gave up 1 base and J gave up 2 bases, with 11 bases separating them. Germline CDR1 and CDR2: SGHRS and YFSETQ. There are 15 residues in the CDR3. The CDR3 loop reads CASSLNGGHTDTQYF. As DNA, the CDR3 is TGCGCCAGCAGCTTGAACGGGGGGCACACAGATACGCAGTATTTT.